One sample yielded the 29 T cell receptor beta chains listed below, sequenced in a study of regulatory T cells in long-lasting Graves disease. The authors built TCR beta libraries using iRepertoire HTBI primers and Arm-PCR of CDR3 regions. TCRdb reprocessed the multiplex PCR reads with MiXCR, giving one entry per CDR3 protein. The sample includes over 450,000 distinct CDR3 sequences, 9.5% to 15% seen only once; the top ten take more than 8%. The time point was: newly diagnosed GD, antithyroid drugs for less than 3 months. The TCR library was made from RNA extracted from PBMCs. These data were likewise used in another study, on T cells in Graves' hyperthyroidism and ophthalmopathy.

The source was peripheral blood mononuclear cells (PBMCs), collected at new diagnosis, from a patient treated with antithyroid drugs. Receptors originate from a woman aged 25 to 45 with Graves disease.

This sequence joins TRBV6-2 or TRBV6-3 and TRBJ2-2, with a possible D match to TRBD1 (6 bases). Germline V lookup: CDR1 MNHEY, CDR2 SVGEGT. The ends were cut back, 2 bases at V and 7 bases at J, with 14 bases in the middle. The CDR3 consists of 15 residues. The CDR3 protein is CASSYGAGVGGELFF. In DNA form, the CDR3 reads TGTGCCAGCAGTTACGGGGCAGGGGTCGGCGGGGAGCTGTTTTTT.

This clonotype was observed a handful of times. The J gene is TRBJ1-5, the V gene TRBV20-1, with D hard to call. Germline V gives CDR1 DFQATT, CDR2 SNEGSKA (reference sequence). The CDR3 totals 15 residues. Trimming took 3 bases from V and 3 from J, leaving 15 bases between them. The CDR3 region is CSASNGLAHNQPQHF. The CDR3, as DNA: TGCAGTGCTAGTAACGGCTTGGCTCACAATCAGCCCCAGCATTTT.

This clonotype was picked up many times. The CDR3 sequence is CASSSPDRMNTEAFF. DNA for the CDR3: TGTGCCAGCAGTTCCCCGGACAGGATGAACACTGAAGCTTTCTTT. This chain connects TRBV6-2 or TRBV6-3 to TRBJ1-1; 7 positions agree with TRBD1. After removal of 4 bases from V and 0 bases from J, the junction contained 5 bases not matched to a gene. Germline lookup yields CDR1 MNHEY and CDR2 SVGEGT. There are 15 residues in the CDR3.

This clonotype turned up a few times. This rearrangement joins TRBV4-1 to TRBJ1-4; 8 bases align to TRBD1. V was pared by 2 bases and J by 5 bases, with 1 base of the junction left unmatched. Germline loops: CDR1 MGHRA, CDR2 YSYEKL. The CDR3 consists of 14 residues. CDR3 in amino acids: CASSQWTGNEKLFF. The CDR3 region has the DNA TGCGCCAGCAGCCAATGGACAGGGAATGAAAAACTGTTTTTT.

This clonotype was counted ten times or more. The chain employs TRBV25-1 and TRBJ2-5; 9 nucleotides line up with TRBD2. The CDR3 consists of 17 residues. Trimming at V came to 1 base and at J to 2 bases, leaving 8 bases not matched to a gene. Germline V lookup: CDR1 MGHDK, CDR2 SYGVNS. The CDR3: CASSEFRRLAEQETQYF. The CDR3 bases are TGTGCCAGCAGTGAATTTCGTCGACTAGCGGAACAAGAGACCCAGTACTTC.

The sample holds many counts of this clonotype. The DNA for the CDR3 is TGTGCCATCGGCGGACTAGCCCACGAGCAGTACTTC. This sequence encodes CAIGGLAHEQYF. The chain employs TRBV10-3 and TRBJ2-7; TRBD2 matches 8 bases. V dropped 8 bases and J dropped 5; count of bases not matched to a gene: 5. The CDR3 is 12 residues long. Germline CDR1 is ENHRY and CDR2 is SYGVKD.

This clonotype was recorded a few times. The chain uses TRBV7-3 and TRBJ1-2; 8 bases map to TRBD1. Trimming removed 4 bases from V and 8 bases from J; junction bases left unmatched: 6. Germline loops: CDR1 SGHTA, CDR2 FQGTGA. The CDR3 runs 13 residues. CDR3 sequence: CASSSIPGGGYTF. The DNA of the CDR3 is TGTGCCAGCAGCTCGATCCCAGGGGGCGGCTACACCTTC. Full variable domain (outside the CDR3, taken from reference TRBV7-3 and TRBJ1-2): GAGVSQTPSNKVTEKGKYVELRCDPISGHTALYWYRQSLGQGPEFLIYFQGTGAADDSGLPNDRFFAVRPEGSVSTLKIQRTERGDSAVYLCASSSIPGGGYTFGSGTRLTVV.

The table lists this clonotype with a few counts. The chain couples TRBV29-1 to TRBJ2-3, with a possible D match to TRBD2 (5 bases). CDR3 length equals 15 residues. Germline CDR1 and CDR2: SQVTM and ANQGSEA. With 2 bases removed from V and 0 bases from J, the gap between germline ends came to 12 bases. The CDR3 protein is CSVEKAESSTDTQYF. DNA for the CDR3: TGCAGCGTTGAAAAAGCGGAGTCTAGCACAGATACGCAGTATTTT.

The gene calls are TRBV7-2 and TRBJ2-1, with D possibly matching TRBD1 (6 bases). CDR1 is SGHTA and CDR2 is FQGNSA in the germline V gene. The V end was cut by 2 bases, the J end by 4 bases, with 9 bases between. CDR3 size: 14 residues. CDR3 sequence: CASSLYGQYNEQFF. The CDR3 nucleotides are TGTGCCAGCAGCTTATACGGACAGTACAATGAGCAGTTCTTC.

This clonotype has a handful of counts. Relative to the germline gene, one junction end is altered; a read error may explain this. CDR3 bases: TGTGCCAGCAGGGGGACTAGCGGGAGCTACGAGCGGTACTTC. It translates to CASRGTSGSYERYF. The chain has TRBV2 and TRBJ2-7; TRBD2 matches at 14 bases. The CDR3 covers 14 residues. CDR1 SNHLY and CDR2 FYNNEI come from the germline V gene.

This sequence joins TRBV7-2 and TRBJ2-7; no clear D. The CDR3 sequence is 13 residues long. V dropped 1 base and J dropped 6 bases, with 10 bases sitting between them. Germline CDR1 reads SGHTA; CDR2 reads FQGNSA. The CDR3 sequence: CASSLVTMGEQYF. The CDR3 DNA is TGTGCCAGCAGCTTAGTAACTATGGGCGAGCAGTACTTC.

The rearrangement uses TRBV28 and TRBJ2-7; 11 bases align to TRBD2. The CDR3 runs 16 residues. V gave up 2 bases and J gave up 4 bases; unmatched junction bases: 7. Germline CDR1 and CDR2: MDHEN and SYDVKM. CDR3 loop: CASSLRTSGSIYEQYF. The CDR3, as DNA: TGTGCCAGCAGTTTACGAACTAGCGGGAGTATATACGAGCAGTACTTC. Full variable domain (rest looked up from reference TRBV28 and TRBJ2-7): DVKVTQSSRYLVKRTGEKVFLECVQDMDHENMFWYRQDPGLGLRLIYFSYDVKMKEKGDIPEGYSVSREKKERFSLILESASTNQTSMYLCASSLRTSGSIYEQYFGPGTRLTVT.

This clonotype was detected ten times or more. The chain carries TRBV24-1 and TRBJ2-5; D is undetermined. V lost 2 bases, J lost 2 bases, and 8 bases lay in between. This CDR3 region has 14 residues. Germline values: CDR1 KGHDR, CDR2 SFDVKD. For the CDR3, the DNA is TGTGCCACCAGTGATTACCCAAATCAAGAGACCCAGTACTTC. Translated, it gives CATSDYPNQETQYF.

This clonotype occurred many times. The DNA is left out, because the CDR3 cannot be placed on it with certainty; the CDR3 is given as TCRdb lists it. The V call is TRBV12-3 or TRBV12-4, the J call TRBJ2-4; the table gives TRBD2 as D, unverified against the DNA. Counting both end residues, the CDR3 totals 19 amino acids. CDR3 sequence: CASSLRFGTPLRAKNIQYF.

The chain joins TRBV9 to TRBJ2-7, with 11 positions matching TRBD1. V lost 0 bases and J lost 9; bases outside the gene matches: 5. The CDR3 runs 14 residues. Germline CDR1 and CDR2: SGDLS and YYNGEE. For the CDR3, the DNA is TGTGCCAGCAGCGTAGATAGGACAGGGGGCGCGCAGTACTTC. This encodes CASSVDRTGGAQYF.

The table lists this clonotype with a few counts. A clone one base away is much larger, so this may be a read error. The genes are TRBV5-6 and TRBJ2-2, with TRBD2 as a possible D gene (5 bases). Deletions cut 5 bases from V and 6 bases from J, with 17 bases between. From germline, CDR1 is SGHDT and CDR2 YYEEEE. This CDR3 is 15 amino acids long. Here the CDR3 DNA reads TGTGCCAGCAGGAGTGGAGGATATTTGCCCGGGGAGCTGTTTTTT. This translates into CASRSGGYLPGELFF.

This clonotype was counted at least ten times. The V call is TRBV25-1, the J call TRBJ2-1; 7 positions match TRBD2. The CDR3 runs 15 residues. The V segment lost 5 bases and the J segment 2 bases; nucleotides outside the gene matches: 6. Per the germline V gene, CDR1 is MGHDK and CDR2 is SYGVNS. CDR3: CASSLPGLAYNEQFF. CDR3 coding DNA: TGTGCCAGCAGTCTCCCCGGACTAGCCTACAATGAGCAGTTCTTC.

This clonotype was detected ten times or more. This chain joins TRBV10-3 and TRBJ2-7; possibly TRBD1 or TRBD2 for D (5 bases each). Germline V gives CDR1 ENHRY, CDR2 SYGVKD. The CDR3 extends over 14 amino acids. Trimming removed 4 bases at V and 1 base at J, with 11 bases between. The CDR3 is CAISGLGTSYEQYF. CDR3 DNA sequence: TGTGCCATCAGTGGTCTCGGGACGTCCTACGAGCAGTACTTC.

V and J are TRBV20-1 and TRBJ1-1, with 7 bases lining up with TRBD1. CDR3 size: 13 residues. V shed 6 bases, J shed 1 base, and the junction held 5 bases outside the gene matches. Germline V gene data show CDR1 as DFQATT and CDR2 as SNEGSKA (reference sequence). CDR3 sequence: CSASWTGNTEAFF. CDR3 nucleotides: TGCAGTGCGAGCTGGACAGGGAACACTGAAGCTTTCTTT.

The sample holds many counts of this clonotype. V and J are TRBV7-2 and TRBJ1-2; tentative D call: TRBD1 (6 bases). This CDR3 is 14 amino acids long. CDR1 SGHTA and CDR2 FQGNSA come from the germline V gene. V lost 1 base, J lost 9 bases, and 15 bases lay in between. In nucleotides, the CDR3 is TGTGCCAGCAGCTTAGATAGAACAGGGATCAGCTACACCTTC. This gives the protein CASSLDRTGISYTF.

This clonotype was seen only a few times. The rearrangement joins TRBV29-1 to TRBJ2-1; D unresolved. The germline V gene encodes CDR1 SQVTM and CDR2 ANQGSEA. Deletions cut 4 bases from V and 2 bases from J, with 9 bases between. The CDR3 spans 13 residues. DNA for the CDR3: TGCAGCGTTGCCACGGCGACCTACAATGAGCAGTTCTTC. Protein product: CSVATATYNEQFF.

This clonotype came up many times. J is TRBJ1-2 and V is TRBV10-3, with D perhaps matching TRBD1 (5 bases). The CDR3 runs to 13 residues. V lost 4 bases and J lost 3, with 9 bases in between. Germline CDR1 reads ENHRY; CDR2 reads SYGVKD. CDR3: CAISVGDDYGYTF. In DNA form, the CDR3 reads TGTGCCATCAGTGTAGGGGACGACTATGGCTACACCTTC.

This chain connects TRBV30 to TRBJ1-4, with D maybe TRBD1 (5 bases). V lost 3 bases and J 1 base, leaving 15 bases between the germline ends. CDR1 is GTSNPN, CDR2 SVGIG, per germline (reference sequence). This CDR3 comprises 16 residues. CDR3 sequence: CAWSRPGLGTNEKLFF. CDR3 coding DNA: TGTGCCTGGAGCCGCCCAGGGCTAGGAACTAATGAAAAACTGTTTTTT.

The table lists this clonotype with many counts. V usage is TRBV6-1 and J usage is TRBJ1-6; TRBD1 might be the D (6 bases). From germline, CDR1 is MNHNS and CDR2 SASEGT. The CDR3 runs to 16 residues. Deletions cut 5 bases from V and 4 bases from J, with 15 bases between. CDR3 nucleotide sequence: TGTGCCAGCAGTCTCACAGGGATCCCGTATAATTCACCCCTCCACTTT. This sequence encodes CASSLTGIPYNSPLHF.

This clonotype was counted ten times or more. The rearrangement joins TRBV7-9 to TRBJ2-1, with TRBD2 identical over 8 bases. Germline assignment: CDR1 SEHNR and CDR2 FQNEAQ (reference sequence). This CDR3 region has 13 residues. Trimming cost V 11 bases and J 0 bases; bases outside gene matches: 3. CDR3 region: CALSGSSYNEQFF. The CDR3 DNA reads TGTGCCTTAAGCGGGAGCTCCTACAATGAGCAGTTCTTC.

The rearrangement joins TRBV6-9 to TRBJ2-3; D possibly corresponds to TRBD1 (6 bases). This CDR3 is 15 amino acids long. CDR1 is MNHGY, CDR2 SVAAGI, per germline. Trimming took 3 bases from V and 4 from J, leaving 14 bases between them. The CDR3 DNA is TGTGCCAGCAGTTACGGGACAAGGTCCTCAGATACGCAGTATTTT. It is translated as CASSYGTRSSDTQYF.

This chain links TRBV6-2 or TRBV6-3 with TRBJ2-1; 7 bases match TRBD1. CDR3 length equals 13 residues. V shed 6 bases and J 5 bases; nucleotides not matched to a gene: 4. Germline V CDR1 and CDR2: MNHEY, SVGEGT. The CDR3 DNA sequence: TGTGCCAGCAGCGGGACAGTGGACAATGAGCAGTTCTTC. Encoded protein: CASSGTVDNEQFF.

This clonotype was observed many times. For the CDR3, the DNA is TGTGCCACCAGCCTATTCGGAGAGACCCAGTACTTC. Translating it yields CATSLFGETQYF. The chain uses TRBV12-3 or TRBV12-4 and TRBJ2-5; D remains ambiguous. The CDR3 totals 12 residues. Trimming cost V 10 bases and J 4 bases, with 13 bases left between them.

The sample holds many counts of this clonotype. This chain uses TRBV6-1 with TRBJ1-6; 7 bases are a match to TRBD1. Unmatched junction bases numbered 5, after V lost 2 bases and J lost 7 bases. This CDR3 contains 15 residues. Germline assignment: CDR1 MNHNS and CDR2 SASEGT. The CDR3 coding sequence is TGTGCCAGCAGTGAACGGGAGACAGGGAATTCACCCCTCCACTTT. This sequence encodes CASSERETGNSPLHF.